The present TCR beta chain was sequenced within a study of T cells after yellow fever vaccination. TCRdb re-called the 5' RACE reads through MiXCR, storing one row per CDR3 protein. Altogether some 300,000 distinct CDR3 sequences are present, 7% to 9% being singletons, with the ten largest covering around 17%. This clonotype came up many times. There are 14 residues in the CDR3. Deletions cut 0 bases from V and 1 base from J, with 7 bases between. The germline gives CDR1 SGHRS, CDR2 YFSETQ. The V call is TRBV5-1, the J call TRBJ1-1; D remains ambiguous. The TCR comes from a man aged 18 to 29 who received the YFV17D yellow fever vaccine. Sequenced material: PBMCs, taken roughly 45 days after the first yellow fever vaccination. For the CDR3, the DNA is TGCGCCAGCAGCTTGGACAGCTCGAACACTGAAGCTTTCTTT. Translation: CASSLDSSNTEAFF.